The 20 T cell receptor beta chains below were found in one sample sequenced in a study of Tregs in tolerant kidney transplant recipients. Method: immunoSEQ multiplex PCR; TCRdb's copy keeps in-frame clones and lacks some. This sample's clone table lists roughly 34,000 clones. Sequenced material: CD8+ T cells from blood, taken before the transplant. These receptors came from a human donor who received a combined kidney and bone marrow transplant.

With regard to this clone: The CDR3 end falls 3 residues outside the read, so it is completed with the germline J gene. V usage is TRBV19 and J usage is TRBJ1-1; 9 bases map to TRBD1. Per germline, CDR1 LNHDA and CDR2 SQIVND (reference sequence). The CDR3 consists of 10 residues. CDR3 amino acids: CASGTGEAFF. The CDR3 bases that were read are TGTGCCAGTGGGACAGGGGAA.

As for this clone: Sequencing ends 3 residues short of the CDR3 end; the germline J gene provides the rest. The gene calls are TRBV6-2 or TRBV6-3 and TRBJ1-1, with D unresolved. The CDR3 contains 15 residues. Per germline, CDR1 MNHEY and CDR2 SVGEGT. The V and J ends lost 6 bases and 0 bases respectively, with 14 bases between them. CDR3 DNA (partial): TGTGCCAGCAGGTTGACGGACTACATGAACACTGAA. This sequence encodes CASRLTDYMNTE. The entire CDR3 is CASRLTDYMNTEAFF.

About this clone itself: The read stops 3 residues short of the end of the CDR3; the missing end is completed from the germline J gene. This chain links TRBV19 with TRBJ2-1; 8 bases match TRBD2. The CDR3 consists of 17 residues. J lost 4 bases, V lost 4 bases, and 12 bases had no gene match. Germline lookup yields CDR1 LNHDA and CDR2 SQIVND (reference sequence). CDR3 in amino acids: CASSRGTRLATYNEQFF. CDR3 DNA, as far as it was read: TGTGCCAGTAGTAGAGGAACCCGACTAGCGACGTACAATGAG.

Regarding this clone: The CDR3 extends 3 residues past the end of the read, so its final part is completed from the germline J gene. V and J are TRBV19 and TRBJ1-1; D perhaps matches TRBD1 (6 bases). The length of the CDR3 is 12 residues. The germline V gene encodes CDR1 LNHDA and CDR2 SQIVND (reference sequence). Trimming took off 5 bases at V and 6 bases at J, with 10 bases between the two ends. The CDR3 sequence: CASSPGTPEAFF. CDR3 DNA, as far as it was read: TGTGCCAGTAGTCCCGGGACACCTGAA. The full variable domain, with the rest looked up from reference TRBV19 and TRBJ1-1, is DGGITQSPKYLFRKEGQNVTLSCEQNLNHDAMYWYRQDPGQGLRLIYYSQIVNDFQKGDIAEGYSVSREKKESFPLTVTSAQKNPTAFYLCASSPGTPEAFFGQGTRLTVV.

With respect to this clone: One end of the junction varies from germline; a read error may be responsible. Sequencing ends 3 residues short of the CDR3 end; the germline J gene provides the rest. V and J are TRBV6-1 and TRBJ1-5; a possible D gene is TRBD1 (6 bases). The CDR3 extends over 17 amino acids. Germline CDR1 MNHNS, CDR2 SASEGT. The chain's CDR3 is CASSEDQGTEGNQPQHF. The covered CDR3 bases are TGTGCCAGCAGCGAAGACCAGGGGACCGAGGGGAATCAGCCC.

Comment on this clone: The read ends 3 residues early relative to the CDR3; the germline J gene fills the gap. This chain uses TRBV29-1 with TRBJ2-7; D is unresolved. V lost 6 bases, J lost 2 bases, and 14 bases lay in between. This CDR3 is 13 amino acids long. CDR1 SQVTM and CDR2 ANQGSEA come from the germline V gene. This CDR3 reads CSVLLGSTYEQYF. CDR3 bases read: TGCAGCGTCCTTCTGGGCAGCACCTACGAG.

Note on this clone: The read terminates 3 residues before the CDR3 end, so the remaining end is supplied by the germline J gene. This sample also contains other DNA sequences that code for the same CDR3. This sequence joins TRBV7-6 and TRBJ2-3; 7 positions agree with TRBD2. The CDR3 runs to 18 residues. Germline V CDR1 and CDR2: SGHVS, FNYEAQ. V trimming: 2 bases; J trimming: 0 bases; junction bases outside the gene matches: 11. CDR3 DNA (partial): TGTGCCAGCAGCTTACTGGCGGGAGTTTTACCTAGCACAGATACG. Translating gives CASSLLAGVLPSTDT. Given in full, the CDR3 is CASSLLAGVLPSTDTQYF.

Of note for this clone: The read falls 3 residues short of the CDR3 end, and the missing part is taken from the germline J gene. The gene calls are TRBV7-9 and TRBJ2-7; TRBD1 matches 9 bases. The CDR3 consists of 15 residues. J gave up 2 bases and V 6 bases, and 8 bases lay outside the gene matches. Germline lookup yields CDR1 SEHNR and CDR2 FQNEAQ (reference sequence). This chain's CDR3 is CASSTRQGDPYEQYF. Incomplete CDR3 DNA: TGTGCCAGCAGTACCCGACAGGGGGACCCCTACGAG.

The CDR3 loop is CSASPIGQGYEQYF. CDR3 bases read: TGCAGTGCTAGTCCAATAGGACAGGGGTACGAG. The chain carries TRBV20-1 and TRBJ2-7, with TRBD1 matching 9 bases. The read stops 3 residues short of the end of the CDR3; the missing end is completed from the germline J gene. Germline V gene lookup returns CDR1 DFQATT and CDR2 SNEGSKA (reference sequence). V was clipped by 3 bases and J by 4 bases; unmatched bases: 7. The CDR3 loop spans 14 amino acids.

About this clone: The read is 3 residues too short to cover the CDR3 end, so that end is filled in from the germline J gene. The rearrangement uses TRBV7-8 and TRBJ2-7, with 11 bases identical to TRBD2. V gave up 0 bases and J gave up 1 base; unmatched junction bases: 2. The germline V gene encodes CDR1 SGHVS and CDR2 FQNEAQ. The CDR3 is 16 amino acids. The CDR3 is CASSLATSGGSYEQYF. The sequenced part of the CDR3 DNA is TGTGCCAGCAGCTTAGCTACTAGCGGGGGTTCCTACGAG. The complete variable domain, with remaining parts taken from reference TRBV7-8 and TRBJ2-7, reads GAGVSQSPRYKVAKRGQDVALRCDPISGHVSLFWYQQALGQGPEFLTYFQNEAQLDKSGLPSDRFFAERPEGSVSTLKIQRTQQEDSAVYLCASSLATSGGSYEQYFGPGTRLTVT.

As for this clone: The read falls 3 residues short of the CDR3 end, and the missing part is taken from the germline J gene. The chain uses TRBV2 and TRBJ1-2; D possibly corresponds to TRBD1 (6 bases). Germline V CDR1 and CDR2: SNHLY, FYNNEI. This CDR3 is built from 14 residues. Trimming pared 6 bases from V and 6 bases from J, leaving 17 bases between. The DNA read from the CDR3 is TGTGCCAGCAGAGGGGACATCGGCTTAGATGGC. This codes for CASRGDIGLDG. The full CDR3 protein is CASRGDIGLDGYTF.

This CDR3 is CATILGQAFF. Incomplete CDR3 DNA: TGTGCCACCATCTTAGGACAG. The chain employs TRBV2 and TRBJ1-1; maybe TRBD1 (6 bases). The sequenced fragment ends 3 residues before the CDR3 boundary, so the rest is inferred from the germline J gene. The CDR3 consists of 10 residues. The germline CDR1 and CDR2 sequences are SNHLY and FYNNEI.

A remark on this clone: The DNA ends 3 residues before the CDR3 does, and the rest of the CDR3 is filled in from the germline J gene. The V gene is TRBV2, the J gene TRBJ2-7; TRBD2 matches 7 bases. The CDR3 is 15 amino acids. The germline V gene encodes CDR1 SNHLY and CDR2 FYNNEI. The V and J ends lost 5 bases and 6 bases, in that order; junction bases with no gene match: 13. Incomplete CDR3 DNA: TGTGCCAGCAGTACCAGCGGGGCGGTGGGGGGCGAG. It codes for CASSTSGAVGGE. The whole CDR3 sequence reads CASSTSGAVGGEQYF.

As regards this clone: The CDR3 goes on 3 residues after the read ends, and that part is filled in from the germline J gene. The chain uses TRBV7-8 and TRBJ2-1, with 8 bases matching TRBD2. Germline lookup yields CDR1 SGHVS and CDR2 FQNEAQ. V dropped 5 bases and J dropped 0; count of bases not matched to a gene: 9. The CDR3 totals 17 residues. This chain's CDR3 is CASSPGGYGSSYNEQFF. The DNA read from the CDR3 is TGTGCCAGCAGCCCGGGGGGGTACGGAAGCTCCTACAATGAG.

The CDR3 loop is CASSIMAGRVTDQPQHF. The CDR3 DNA, read in part, is TGTGCCAGTAGTATAATGGCCGGGCGGGTCACGGATCAGCCC. This chain joins TRBV19 and TRBJ1-5; D not resolved. The read stops 3 residues short of the end of the CDR3; the missing end is completed from the germline J gene. The V gene's germline CDR1 is LNHDA and CDR2 SQIVND (reference sequence). The CDR3 is made up of 17 amino acids. Trimming pared 2 bases from V and 5 bases from J, leaving 19 bases between.

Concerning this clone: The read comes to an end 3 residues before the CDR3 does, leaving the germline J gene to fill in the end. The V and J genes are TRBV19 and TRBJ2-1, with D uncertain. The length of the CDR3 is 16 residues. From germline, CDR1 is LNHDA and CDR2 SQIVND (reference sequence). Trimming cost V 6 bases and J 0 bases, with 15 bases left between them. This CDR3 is CASRAPQTFSYNEQFF. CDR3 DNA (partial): TGTGCCAGTAGAGCCCCCCAGACTTTCTCCTACAATGAG. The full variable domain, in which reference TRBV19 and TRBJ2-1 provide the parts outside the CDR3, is DGGITQSPKYLFRKEGQNVTLSCEQNLNHDAMYWYRQDPGQGLRLIYYSQIVNDFQKGDIAEGYSVSREKKESFPLTVTSAQKNPTAFYLCASRAPQTFSYNEQFFGPGTRLTVL.

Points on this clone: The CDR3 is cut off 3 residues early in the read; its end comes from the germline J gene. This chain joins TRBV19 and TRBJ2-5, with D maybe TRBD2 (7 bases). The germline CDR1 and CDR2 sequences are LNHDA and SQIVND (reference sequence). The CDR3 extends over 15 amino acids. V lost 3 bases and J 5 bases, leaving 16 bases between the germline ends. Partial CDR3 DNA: TGTGCCAGTAGTATCCCGGGGGGCCCCGGTGAGACC. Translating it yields CASSIPGGPGET. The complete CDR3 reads CASSIPGGPGETQYF.

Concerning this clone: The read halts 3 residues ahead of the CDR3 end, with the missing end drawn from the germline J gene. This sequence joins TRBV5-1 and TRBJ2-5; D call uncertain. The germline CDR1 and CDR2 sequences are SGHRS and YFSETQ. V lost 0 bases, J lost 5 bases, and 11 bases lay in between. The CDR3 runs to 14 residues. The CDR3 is CASSLGEVWETQYF. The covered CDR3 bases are TGCGCCAGCAGCTTGGGAGAGGTATGGGAGACC.

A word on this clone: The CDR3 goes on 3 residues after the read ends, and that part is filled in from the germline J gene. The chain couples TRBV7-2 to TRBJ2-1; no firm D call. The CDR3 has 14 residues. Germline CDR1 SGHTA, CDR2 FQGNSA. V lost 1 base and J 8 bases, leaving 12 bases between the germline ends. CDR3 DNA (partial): TGTGCCAGCAGCTTAGTGTTACCGCCGGATGAG. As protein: CASSLVLPPDE. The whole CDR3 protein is CASSLVLPPDEQFF.

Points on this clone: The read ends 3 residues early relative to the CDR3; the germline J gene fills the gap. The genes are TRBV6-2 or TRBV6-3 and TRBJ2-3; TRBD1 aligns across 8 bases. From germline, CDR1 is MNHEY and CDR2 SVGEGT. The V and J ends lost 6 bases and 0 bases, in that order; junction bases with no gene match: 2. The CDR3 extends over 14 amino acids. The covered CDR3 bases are TGTGCCAGCAGGCGACAGGGGAGCACAGATACG. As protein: CASRRQGSTDT. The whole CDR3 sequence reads CASRRQGSTDTQYF.